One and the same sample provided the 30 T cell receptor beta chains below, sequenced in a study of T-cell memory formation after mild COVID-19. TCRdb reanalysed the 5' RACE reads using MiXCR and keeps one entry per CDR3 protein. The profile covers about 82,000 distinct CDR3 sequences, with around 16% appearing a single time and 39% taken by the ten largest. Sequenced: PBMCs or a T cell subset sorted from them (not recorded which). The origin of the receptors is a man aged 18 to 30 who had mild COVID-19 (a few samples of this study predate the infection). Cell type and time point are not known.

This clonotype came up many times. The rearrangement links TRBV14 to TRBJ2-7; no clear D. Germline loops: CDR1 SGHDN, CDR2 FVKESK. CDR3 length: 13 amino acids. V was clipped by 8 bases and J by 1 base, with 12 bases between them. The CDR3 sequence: CASASYMSYEQYF. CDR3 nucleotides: TGTGCCAGCGCTAGTTACATGTCCTACGAGCAGTACTTC.

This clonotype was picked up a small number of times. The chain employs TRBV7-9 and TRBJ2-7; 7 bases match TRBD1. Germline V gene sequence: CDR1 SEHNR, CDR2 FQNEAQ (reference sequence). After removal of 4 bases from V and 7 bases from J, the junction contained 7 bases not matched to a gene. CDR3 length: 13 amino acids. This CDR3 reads CASSSRQGGEQYV. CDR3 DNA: TGTGCCAGCAGCTCCCGACAGGGCGGGGAGCAGTACGTC.

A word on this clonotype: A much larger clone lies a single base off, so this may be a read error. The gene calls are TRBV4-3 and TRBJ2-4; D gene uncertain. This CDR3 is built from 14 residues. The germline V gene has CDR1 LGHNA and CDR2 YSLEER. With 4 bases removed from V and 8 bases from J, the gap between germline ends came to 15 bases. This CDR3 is CASSLGEYRDIQYF. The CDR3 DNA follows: TGCGCCAGCAGCCTCGGCGAGTACCGGGACATTCAGTACTTC.

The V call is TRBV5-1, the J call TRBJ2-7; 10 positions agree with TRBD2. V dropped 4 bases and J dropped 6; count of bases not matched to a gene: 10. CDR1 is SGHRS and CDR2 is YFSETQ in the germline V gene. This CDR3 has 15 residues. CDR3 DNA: TGCGCCAGCAGCCCCGGGACTAGCGAGGGTCGCGAGCAGTACGTC. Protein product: CASSPGTSEGREQYV.

CDR3 bases: TGCAGTTCAAGCGGGGGGGCCTACAATGAGCAGTTCTTC. Protein sequence: CSSSGGAYNEQFF. V and J are TRBV20-1 and TRBJ2-1, with TRBD2 identical over 10 bases. J was trimmed by 2 bases and V by 8 bases; bases with no gene match: 3. The germline V gene encodes CDR1 DFQATT and CDR2 SNEGSKA (reference sequence). CDR3 length: 13 amino acids.

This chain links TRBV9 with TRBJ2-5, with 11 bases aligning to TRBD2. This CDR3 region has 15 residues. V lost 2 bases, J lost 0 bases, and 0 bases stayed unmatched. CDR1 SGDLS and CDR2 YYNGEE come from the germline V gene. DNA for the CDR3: TGTGCCAGCAGCGTTAGCGGGGGGGACCAAGAGACCCAGTACTTC. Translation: CASSVSGGDQETQYF. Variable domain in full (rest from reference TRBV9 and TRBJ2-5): DSGVTQTPKHLITATGQRVTLRCSPRSGDLSVYWYQQSLDQGLQFLIQYYNGEERAKGNILERFSAQQFPDLHSELNLSSLELGDSALYFCASSVSGGDQETQYFGPGTRLLVL.

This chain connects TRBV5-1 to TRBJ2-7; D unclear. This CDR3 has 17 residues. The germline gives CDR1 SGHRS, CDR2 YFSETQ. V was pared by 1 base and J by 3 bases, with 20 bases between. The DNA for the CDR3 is TGCGCCAGCAGCTTGATGCCCCCCGGAAACCCAAGCTACGAGCAGTACTTC. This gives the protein CASSLMPPGNPSYEQYF.

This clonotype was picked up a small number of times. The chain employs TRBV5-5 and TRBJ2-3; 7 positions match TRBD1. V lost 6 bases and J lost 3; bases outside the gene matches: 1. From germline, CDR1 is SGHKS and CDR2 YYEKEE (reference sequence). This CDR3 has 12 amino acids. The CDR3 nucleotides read TGTGCCAGCACGACAGGGACAGATACGCAGTATTTT. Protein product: CASTTGTDTQYF.

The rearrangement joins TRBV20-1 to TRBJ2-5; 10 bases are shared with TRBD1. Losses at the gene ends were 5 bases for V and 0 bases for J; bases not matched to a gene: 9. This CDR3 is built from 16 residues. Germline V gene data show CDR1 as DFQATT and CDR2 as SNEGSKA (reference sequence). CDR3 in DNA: TGCAGTGCTGGGGGACAGGGGCCTCGGTACCAAGAGACCCAGTACTTC. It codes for CSAGGQGPRYQETQYF.

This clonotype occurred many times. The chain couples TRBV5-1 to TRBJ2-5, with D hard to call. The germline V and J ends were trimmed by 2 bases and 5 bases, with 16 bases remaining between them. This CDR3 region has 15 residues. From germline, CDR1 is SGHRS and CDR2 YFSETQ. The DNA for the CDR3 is TGCGCCAGCAGCTTCCTCGGCCCATACGTGGAGACCCAGTACTTC. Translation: CASSFLGPYVETQYF.

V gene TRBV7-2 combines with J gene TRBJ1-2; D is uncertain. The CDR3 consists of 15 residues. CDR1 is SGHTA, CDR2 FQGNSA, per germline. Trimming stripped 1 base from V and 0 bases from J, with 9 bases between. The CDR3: CASSLVTAANYGYTF. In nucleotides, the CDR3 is TGTGCCAGCAGCTTAGTGACCGCTGCTAACTATGGCTACACCTTC.

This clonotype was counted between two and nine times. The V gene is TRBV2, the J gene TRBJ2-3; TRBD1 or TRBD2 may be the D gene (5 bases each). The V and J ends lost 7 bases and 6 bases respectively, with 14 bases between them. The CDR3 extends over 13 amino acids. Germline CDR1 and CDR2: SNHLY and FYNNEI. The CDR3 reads CASTETWGDTQYF. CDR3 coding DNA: TGTGCCAGCACCGAAACGTGGGGGGATACGCAGTATTTT.

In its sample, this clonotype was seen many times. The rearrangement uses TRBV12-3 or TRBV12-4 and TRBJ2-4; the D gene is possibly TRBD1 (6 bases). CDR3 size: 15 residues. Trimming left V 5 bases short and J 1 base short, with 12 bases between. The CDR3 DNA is TGTGCCAGCAGTGAACAGGGATCGGCCAAAAACATTCAGTACTTC. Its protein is CASSEQGSAKNIQYF.

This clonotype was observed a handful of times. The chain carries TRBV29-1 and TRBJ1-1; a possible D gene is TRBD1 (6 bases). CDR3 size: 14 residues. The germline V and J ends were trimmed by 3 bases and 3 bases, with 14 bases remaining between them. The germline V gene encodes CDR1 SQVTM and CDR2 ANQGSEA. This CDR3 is CSVDGQLVHTEAFF. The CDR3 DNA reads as TGCAGCGTTGATGGACAGTTGGTGCACACTGAAGCTTTCTTT.

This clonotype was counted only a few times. The CDR3 nucleotides are TGTGCCAGCAGCTTTTCCCCCCGCGAGCAGTACTTC. It is translated as CASSFSPREQYF. The rearrangement uses TRBV5-4 and TRBJ2-7; D is unclear. Germline V gene sequence: CDR1 SGHNT, CDR2 YYREEE (reference sequence). The CDR3 consists of 12 residues. V was clipped by 2 bases and J by 6 bases, with 9 bases between them.

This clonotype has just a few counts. In DNA form, the CDR3 reads TGTGCCAGCTCACCGCCCTCTGACAGTTACGAGCAGTACTTC. It yields the protein CASSPPSDSYEQYF. The J gene is TRBJ2-7, the V gene TRBV18; TRBD1 might be the D (5 bases). From germline, CDR1 is KGHSH and CDR2 LQKENI. The V and J ends lost 3 bases and 4 bases respectively, with 13 bases between them. The CDR3 is 14 residues long.

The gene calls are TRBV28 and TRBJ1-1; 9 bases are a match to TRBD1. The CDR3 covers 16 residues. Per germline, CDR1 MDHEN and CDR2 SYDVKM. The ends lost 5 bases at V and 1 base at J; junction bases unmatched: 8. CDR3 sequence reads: CASSTSPGQGNTEAFF. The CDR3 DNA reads TGTGCCAGCAGTACCAGCCCGGGACAGGGGAACACTGAAGCTTTCTTT.

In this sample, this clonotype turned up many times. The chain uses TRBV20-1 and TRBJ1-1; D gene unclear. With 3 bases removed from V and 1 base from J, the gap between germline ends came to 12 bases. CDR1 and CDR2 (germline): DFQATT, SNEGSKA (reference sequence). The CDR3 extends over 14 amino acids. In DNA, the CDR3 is TGCAGTGCTAGTGAGGTACCCGCGAACACTGAAGCTTTCTTT. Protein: CSASEVPANTEAFF.

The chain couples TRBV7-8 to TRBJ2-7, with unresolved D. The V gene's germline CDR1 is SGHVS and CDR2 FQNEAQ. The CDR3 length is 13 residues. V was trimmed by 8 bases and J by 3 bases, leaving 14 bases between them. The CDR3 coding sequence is TGTGCCAGCTACCCTGGACCGAACTACGAGCAGTACTTC. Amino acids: CASYPGPNYEQYF. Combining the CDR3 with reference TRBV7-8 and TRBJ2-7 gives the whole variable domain GAGVSQSPRYKVAKRGQDVALRCDPISGHVSLFWYQQALGQGPEFLTYFQNEAQLDKSGLPSDRFFAERPEGSVSTLKIQRTQQEDSAVYLCASYPGPNYEQYFGPGTRLTVT.

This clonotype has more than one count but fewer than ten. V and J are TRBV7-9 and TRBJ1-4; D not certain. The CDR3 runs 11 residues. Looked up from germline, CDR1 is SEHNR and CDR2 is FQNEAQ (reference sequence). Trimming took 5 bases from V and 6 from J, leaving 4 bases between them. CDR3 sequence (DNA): TGTGCCAGCAGCCCCGATGAAAAACTGTTTTTT. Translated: CASSPDEKLFF.

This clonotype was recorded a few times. The CDR3 sequence is CASSLLRNYEQYF. As DNA, the CDR3 is TGTGCCAGCAGCCTCCTCCGGAATTACGAGCAGTACTTC. This chain uses TRBV4-2 with TRBJ2-7; D gene uncertain. The germline V gene encodes CDR1 LGHNA and CDR2 YNFKEQ. This CDR3 region has 13 residues. Trimming pared 4 bases from V and 4 bases from J, leaving 11 bases between.

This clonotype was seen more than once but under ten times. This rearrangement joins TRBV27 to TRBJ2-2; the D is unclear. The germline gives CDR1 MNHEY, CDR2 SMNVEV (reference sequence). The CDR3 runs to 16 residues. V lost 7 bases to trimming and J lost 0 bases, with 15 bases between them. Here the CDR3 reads CASNSQGSPNTGELFF. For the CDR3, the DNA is TGTGCCAGCAATTCCCAAGGATCACCGAACACCGGGGAGCTGTTTTTT.

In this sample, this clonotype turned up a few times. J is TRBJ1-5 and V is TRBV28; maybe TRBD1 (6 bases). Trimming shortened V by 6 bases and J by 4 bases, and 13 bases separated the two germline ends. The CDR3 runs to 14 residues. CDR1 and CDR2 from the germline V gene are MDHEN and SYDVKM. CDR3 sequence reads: CASSLGTPNQPQHF. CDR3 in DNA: TGTGCCAGCAGCCTAGGGACACCTAATCAGCCCCAGCATTTT. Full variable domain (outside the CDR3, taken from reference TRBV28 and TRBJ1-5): DVKVTQSSRYLVKRTGEKVFLECVQDMDHENMFWYRQDPGLGLRLIYFSYDVKMKEKGDIPEGYSVSREKKERFSLILESASTNQTSMYLCASSLGTPNQPQHFGDGTRLSIL.

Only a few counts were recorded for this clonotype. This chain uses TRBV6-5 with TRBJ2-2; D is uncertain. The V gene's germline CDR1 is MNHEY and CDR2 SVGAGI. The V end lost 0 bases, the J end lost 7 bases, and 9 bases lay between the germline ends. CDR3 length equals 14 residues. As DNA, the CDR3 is TGTGCCAGCAGTTACTCGATTCTCAGCGGGGAGCTGTTTTTT. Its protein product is CASSYSILSGELFF.

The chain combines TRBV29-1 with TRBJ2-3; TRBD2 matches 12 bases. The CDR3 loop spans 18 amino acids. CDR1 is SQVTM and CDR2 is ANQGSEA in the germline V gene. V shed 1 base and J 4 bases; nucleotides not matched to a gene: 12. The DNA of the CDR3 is TGCAGCGTTGAAGTTATCCTAGCGGGGGGGCAAGCGTCAGATACGCAGTATTTT. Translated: CSVEVILAGGQASDTQYF.

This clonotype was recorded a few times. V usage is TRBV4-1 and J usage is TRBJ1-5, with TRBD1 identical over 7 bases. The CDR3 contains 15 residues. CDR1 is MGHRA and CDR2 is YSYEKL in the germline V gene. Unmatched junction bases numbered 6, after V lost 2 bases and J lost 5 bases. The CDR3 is CASSQLPGGDQPQHF. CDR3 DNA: TGCGCCAGCAGCCAACTACCAGGGGGGGATCAGCCCCAGCATTTT.

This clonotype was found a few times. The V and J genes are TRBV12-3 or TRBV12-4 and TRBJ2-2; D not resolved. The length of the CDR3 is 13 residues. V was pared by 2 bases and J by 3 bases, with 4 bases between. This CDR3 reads CASSLSDTGELFF. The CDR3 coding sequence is TGTGCCAGCAGTTTATCGGACACCGGGGAGCTGTTTTTT.

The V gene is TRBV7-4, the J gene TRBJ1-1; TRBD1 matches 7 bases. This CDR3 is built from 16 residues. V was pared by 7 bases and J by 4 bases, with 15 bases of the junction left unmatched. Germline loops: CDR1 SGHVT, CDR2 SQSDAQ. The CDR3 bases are TGTGCCAGCACCCCGCCCCACAGGGGAATTAGCACTGAAGCTTTCTTT. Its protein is CASTPPHRGISTEAFF.

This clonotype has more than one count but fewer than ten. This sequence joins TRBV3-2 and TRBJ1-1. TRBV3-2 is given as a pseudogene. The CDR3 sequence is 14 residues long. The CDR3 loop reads CASSSYHQTSEAFF. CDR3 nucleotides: TGTGCCAGCAGCTCCTACCACCAGACGTCTGAAGCTTTCTTT.

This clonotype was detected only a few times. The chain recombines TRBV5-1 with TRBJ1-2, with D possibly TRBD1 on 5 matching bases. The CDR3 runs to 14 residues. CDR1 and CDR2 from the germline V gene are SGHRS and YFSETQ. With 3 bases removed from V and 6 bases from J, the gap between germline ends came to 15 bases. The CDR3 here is CASSSGLGVDGYTF. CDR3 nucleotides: TGCGCCAGCAGCTCGGGCCTAGGGGTGGATGGCTACACCTTC. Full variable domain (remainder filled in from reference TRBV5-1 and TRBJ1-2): KAGVTQTPRYLIKTRGQQVTLSCSPISGHRSVSWYQQTPGQGLQFLFEYFSETQRNKGNFPGRFSGRQFSNSRSEMNVSTLELGDSALYLCASSSGLGVDGYTFGSGTRLTVV.